This T cell receptor beta chain appears in the sequencing data of a study of Ad26.COV2.S vaccination and SARS-CoV-2 variants. In the study overall: It was the COV1001 Ad26.COV2.S trial arm that included the donor. Ad26.COV2.S was injected intramuscularly once or twice, 56 days apart. General study results and limits: Placebo recipients showed lower spike-specific TCR breadth than vaccinees. Total T cell responses may have been underestimated by the TCR breadth and depth analyses.

A note on this clone: Antigen specificity is unknown.

Using immunoSEQ multiplex PCR, the repertoire was profiled, and TCRdb retains in-frame clones only, with some absent. The table lists 380,000 or so clones, roughly 89% of them singletons. Treatment here: around 19 received Ad26.COV2.S at low or high dose, single or two shots; roughly five received placebo; per-sample allocation not given. Sampling occurred on day 63 after the first vaccine or placebo injection. The CDR3 is 12 amino acids. Germline V lookup: CDR1 LGHNT, CDR2 FRNRAP. With 1 base removed from V and 4 bases from J, the gap between germline ends came to 2 bases. The sequence derives from a person between 18 and 59 years old who received the Ad26.COV2.S COVID-19 vaccine or a placebo. The rearrangement uses TRBV12-5 and TRBJ2-1; no clear D gene. The sequencing used peripheral blood, collected in a trial of Ad26.COV2.S vaccine versus placebo. For the CDR3, the DNA is TGTGCTAGTGGTTTGGGTTACAATGAGCAGTTCTTC. Its protein product is CASGLGYNEQFF.